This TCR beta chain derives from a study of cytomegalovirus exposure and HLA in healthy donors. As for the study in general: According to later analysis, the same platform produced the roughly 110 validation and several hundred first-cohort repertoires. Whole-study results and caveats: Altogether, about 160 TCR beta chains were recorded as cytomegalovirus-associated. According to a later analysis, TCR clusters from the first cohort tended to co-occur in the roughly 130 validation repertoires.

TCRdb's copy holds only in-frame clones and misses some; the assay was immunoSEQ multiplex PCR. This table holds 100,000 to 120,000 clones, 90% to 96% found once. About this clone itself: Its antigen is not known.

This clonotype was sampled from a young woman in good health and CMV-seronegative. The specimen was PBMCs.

The CDR3 protein is CASRRGGAGADTQYF. Here the CDR3 DNA reads TGTGCCAGCAGGAGGGGGGGGGCCGGGGCAGATACGCAGTATTTT. This chain uses TRBV28 with TRBJ2-3; D might be TRBD2 (7 bases). This CDR3 has 15 amino acids. CDR1 MDHEN and CDR2 SYDVKM come from the germline V gene. Between the trimmed V and J ends, which lost 6 bases and 4 bases, there was a span of 17 bases.